Listed below are T cell receptor beta chains from one sample, sequenced in a study of T-cell memory formation after mild COVID-19. TCRdb re-called the 5' RACE reads through MiXCR, storing one row per CDR3 protein. Altogether just over 200,000 distinct CDR3 sequences are present, over 9.5% being singletons, with the ten largest covering 3.5%. Sequencing used PBMCs or a T cell subset sorted from them (not recorded which). The receptors derive from a man younger than 35 who had mild COVID-19 (a few samples of this study predate the infection). Cell type and time point are not known. The conserved cysteine and the conserved F or W are not part of the CDR3 here. The order of the fields is D gene, J gene, clone size, V gene, CDR3 length, CDR3 protein. The D gene is left open where the match is weak. Clone size is not always given. Where it is, it says once, few, many or a class for expanded clones.

>NA|TRBJ2-3|NA|TRBV15|12
ATRNGPSVDTQY
>TRBD1|TRBJ1-2|many|TRBV6-5|13
ASSGRQGALSRYT
>NA|TRBJ2-2|few|TRBV2|11
ASSDRGVGELF
>NA|TRBJ2-2|few|TRBV20-1|9
SATVPGELF
>NA|TRBJ1-4|NA|TRBV18|11
ASSPRGDEKLF
>NA|TRBJ1-1|NA|TRBV5-1|12
ASSPSWAADEAF
>NA|TRBJ2-2|few|TRBV27|11
ASSLSGPGELF
>TRBD1|TRBJ2-1|many|TRBV2|11
ASTMDRENEQF
>NA|TRBJ1-4|many|TRBV20-1|11
SAREPTNEKLF
>NA|TRBJ2-5|NA|TRBV7-3|11
ASSLERQETQY
>NA|TRBJ2-2|many|TRBV19|14
ASTWVSLPNTGELF
>NA|TRBJ2-1|many|TRBV7-8|10
ASSFGPNEQF
>NA|TRBJ1-1|many|TRBV5-1|14
ASSLVDGGRRAEAF
>TRBD1|TRBJ1-6|NA|TRBV18|12
ASSPTGSNSPLH
>NA|TRBJ1-1|few|TRBV6-5|12
ASRTGFANTEAF
>TRBD1|TRBJ1-2|many|TRBV12-3/TRBV12-4|12
ASSLNDRVEGYT
>NA|TRBJ1-3|few|TRBV27|13
AISFARASGNTIY
>TRBD1|TRBJ2-1|few|TRBV6-6|12
ASSQGVLPNEQF
>NA|TRBJ1-3|many|TRBV4-2|15
ASSQDPGGYSGNTIY
>TRBD1|TRBJ2-7|once|TRBV2|12
ASSGAGGSYEQY
>TRBD1|TRBJ1-6|few|TRBV4-1|13
ASSPGTGNGSPLH
>NA|TRBJ2-1|many|TRBV10-3|11
AISEWPYNEQF
>NA|TRBJ2-5|NA|TRBV10-3|12
AISEGSSVETQY
>NA|TRBJ1-1|NA|TRBV29-1|14
SVELPATPGNTEAF
>TRBD2|TRBJ2-2|medium-sized|TRBV24-1|13
ATAPYGGITGELF
>NA|TRBJ2-7|NA|TRBV11-2|12
ASSFRPPAYEQY
>NA|TRBJ2-2|NA|TRBV5-1|12
ASSSHTRTGELF
>TRBD2|TRBJ2-2|few|TRBV20-1|17
SARDRRLAGGTNTGELF
>TRBD1|TRBJ1-1|many|TRBV5-1|13
ASSLIDRVHTEAF
>NA|TRBJ1-2|NA|TRBV11-2|12
ASSPREGIGGYT
>NA|TRBJ1-1|NA|TRBV20-1|9
SATLLSVAF
>NA|TRBJ1-1|NA|TRBV7-6|9
ASSLGDEAF
>TRBD1|TRBJ2-3|NA|TRBV11-3|13
ASSEGQLSTDTQY
>TRBD2|TRBJ2-1|few|TRBV11-3|15
ASSIGLAGDSVDEQF